The clone carrying this TCR beta chain appeared a single time. Its antigen is undetermined. The primer mix had 60 Vbeta and 13 Jbeta primers. The table came from immunoSEQ multiplex PCR; TCRdb's copy has only in-frame clones and leaves some out. The sample lists about 160,000 clones; approximately 70% were seen once. Germline V gives CDR1 SNHLY, CDR2 FYNNEI. This CDR3 spans 18 amino acids. V lost 2 bases and J lost 0; bases outside the gene matches: 10. This specimen belongs to a study of cytomegalovirus exposure and HLA in healthy donors. General study results and limits: In most subjects, TCR beta sequences reportedly gave accurate predictions of HLA-A and HLA-B alleles.

The specimen sequenced was PBMCs. This rearrangement joins TRBV2 to TRBJ1-1; 9 bases align to TRBD1. The TCR comes from a man in his forties or fifties in good health and CMV-seropositive. The DNA for the CDR3 is TGTGCCAGCAGTGAACCCCGAGGACAGGGGTACATGAACACTGAAGCTTTCTTT. Its protein product is CASSEPRGQGYMNTEAFF. The variable domain in full, with the rest retrieved from reference TRBV2 and TRBJ1-1, is EPEVTQTPSHQVTQMGQEVILRCVPISNHLYFYWYRQILGQKVEFLVSFYNNEISEKSEIFDDQFSVERPDGSNFTLKIRSTKLEDSAMYFCASSEPRGQGYMNTEAFFGQGTRLTVV.